Below are 2 T cell receptor beta chains sequenced from a single sample in a study of T cells in Graves' hyperthyroidism and ophthalmopathy. Researchers amplified the TCR beta CDR3 regions from RNA transcripts. Initially, a first-round RT-PCR of the TCR CDR3 employed the HTBI primer set. TCRdb recomputed calls from the multiplex PCR reads with MiXCR, one row per CDR3 protein. The sample includes approximately 570,000 distinct CDR3 sequences, roughly 21% of them seen just once. Sequencing was done on a sample of blood. Receptors originate from a man aged 35 to 55 with Graves' ophthalmopathy.

V and J are TRBV30 and TRBJ1-4, with D tentatively TRBD1 (6 bases). The CDR3 covers 14 residues. V shed 8 bases and J shed 10 bases, with 23 bases lying between them. Germline values: CDR1 GTSNPN, CDR2 SVGIG (reference sequence). The CDR3 DNA reads TGTGCCGGGATTGTGGGACAACGGGGTCGAAAACTGTTTTTT. Its protein is CAGIVGQRGRKLFF.

Ten or more counts support this clonotype. The gene calls are TRBV20-1 and TRBJ1-6; D ambiguous. The CDR3 contains 16 residues. Germline V gene lookup returns CDR1 DFQATT and CDR2 SNEGSKA (reference sequence). Trimming cost V 6 bases and J 5 bases, with 20 bases left between them. DNA for the CDR3: TGCAGTGCCGCATCTTTATCAGTTCCTAATAATTCACCCCTCCACTTT. Translated: CSAASLSVPNNSPLHF.